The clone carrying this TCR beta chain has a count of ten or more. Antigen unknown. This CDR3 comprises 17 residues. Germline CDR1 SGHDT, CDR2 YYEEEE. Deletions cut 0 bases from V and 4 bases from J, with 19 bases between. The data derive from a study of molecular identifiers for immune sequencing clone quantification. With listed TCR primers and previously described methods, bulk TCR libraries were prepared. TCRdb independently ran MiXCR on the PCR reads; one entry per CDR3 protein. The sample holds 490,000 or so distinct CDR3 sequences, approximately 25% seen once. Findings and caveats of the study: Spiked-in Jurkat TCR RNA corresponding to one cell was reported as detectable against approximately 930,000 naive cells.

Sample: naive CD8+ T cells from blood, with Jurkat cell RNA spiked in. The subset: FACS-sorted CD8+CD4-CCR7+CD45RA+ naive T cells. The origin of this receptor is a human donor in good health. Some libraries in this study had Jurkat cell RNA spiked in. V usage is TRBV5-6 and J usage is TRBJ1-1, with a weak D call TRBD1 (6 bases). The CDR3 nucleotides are TGTGCCAGCAGCTTGGAGGGGGGTGATAAGATTGGCACTGAAGCTTTCTTT. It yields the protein CASSLEGGDKIGTEAFF. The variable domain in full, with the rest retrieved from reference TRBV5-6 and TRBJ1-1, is DAGVTQSPTHLIKTRGQQVTLRCSPKSGHDTVSWYQQALGQGPQFIFQYYEEEERQRGNFPDRFSGHQFPNYSSELNVNALLLGDSALYLCASSLEGGDKIGTEAFFGQGTRLTVV.